This paragraph covers one T cell receptor (beta chain) sequence. Its cognate antigen is unknown. The data are from a study of T cells in narcolepsy. General study findings and limits: Same-patient CSF and blood CD4+ T cell clonotypes included HCRT-specific and TRIB2-specific autoreactive ones. Reportedly, autoreactive clonotypes were serially detected in patients' blood but not controls'.

Profiled with immunoSEQ multiplex PCR; TCRdb holds only in-frame clones, not every one. The data hold around 27,000 clones, with about four fifths observed a single time. V was trimmed by 0 bases and J by 10 bases, leaving 12 bases between them. The CDR3 has 14 residues. Germline loops: CDR1 KGHSH, CDR2 LQKENI. The origin of this receptor is a human donor with narcolepsy. The V gene is TRBV18, the J gene TRBJ2-2; D ambiguous. The sample was CD45RA- memory CD4+ T cells from PBMCs. The CDR3 DNA is TGTGCCAGCTCACCACCTGGCAGCCTGTTGGAGCTGTTTTTT. Translation: CASSPPGSLLELFF.